These 9 T cell receptor beta chains were sequenced from one sample in a study of shared clonotypes between healthy human individuals. Assay: immunoSEQ multiplex PCR; the TCRdb copy retains only in-frame clones and omits some. The repertoire has 2 million to 2.5 million clones, about 90% of them found once; the top ten carry 0.37%. Source material: naive CD4+ T cells from PBMCs. The sample's subset: CD45RA+ positively selected. The receptor set was obtained from a man aged 18 to 29 in good health. Some clones in this sample may be carry-over from other donors' samples.

A remark on this clone: Other DNA sequences in this specimen translate into the identical CDR3. The chain uses TRBV29-1 and TRBJ2-3; tentatively, D is TRBD1 or TRBD2 (5 bases each). Germline V gene sequence: CDR1 SQVTM, CDR2 ANQGSEA. Trimming removed 5 bases from V and 2 bases from J, with 11 bases in between. CDR3 size: 13 residues. The CDR3 coding sequence is TGCAGCGTTCACCGGGGCCTCACAGATACGCAGTATTTT. The encoded protein is CSVHRGLTDTQYF.

This clone occurred once. The chain joins TRBV28 to TRBJ2-7; 9 positions agree with TRBD1. This CDR3 region has 15 residues. Germline V gene lookup returns CDR1 MDHEN and CDR2 SYDVKM. V was clipped by 5 bases and J by 3 bases; unmatched bases: 8. The CDR3 here is CASSIRQGVGYEQYF. The CDR3 bases are TGTGCCAGCAGTATCCGACAGGGGGTCGGCTACGAGCAGTACTTC.

The chain uses TRBV9 and TRBJ2-3, with D possibly called TRBD1 or TRBD2 (5 bases each). Trimming left V 2 bases short and J 0 bases short, with 13 bases between. Per the germline V gene, CDR1 is SGDLS and CDR2 is YYNGEE. This CDR3 has 16 amino acids. CDR3 residues: CASSVGRPTSTDTQYF. DNA for the CDR3: TGTGCCAGCAGCGTGGGACGGCCAACTAGCACAGATACGCAGTATTTT. The complete variable domain, with remaining parts taken from reference TRBV9 and TRBJ2-3, reads DSGVTQTPKHLITATGQRVTLRCSPRSGDLSVYWYQQSLDQGLQFLIQYYNGEERAKGNILERFSAQQFPDLHSELNLSSLELGDSALYFCASSVGRPTSTDTQYFGPGTRLTVL.

Note on this clone: Other DNA variants within this sample encode the same CDR3. The chain carries TRBV5-1 and TRBJ2-3; D unresolved. Trimming took off 0 bases at V and 2 bases at J, with 7 bases between the two ends. The CDR3 is made up of 14 amino acids. Germline V gene lookup returns CDR1 SGHRS and CDR2 YFSETQ. CDR3 DNA: TGCGCCAGCAGCTTGGGACGGACCACAGATACGCAGTATTTT. Translation: CASSLGRTTDTQYF.

As regards this clone: The identical CDR3 is also encoded by other nucleotide sequences in the sample. V usage is TRBV18 and J usage is TRBJ2-3; D gene unclear. The V end lost 1 base, the J end lost 1 base, and 6 bases lay between the germline ends. Germline CDR1 KGHSH, CDR2 LQKENI. The CDR3 has 14 amino acids. The CDR3 protein is CASSPRGRTDTQYF. Here the CDR3 DNA reads TGTGCCAGCTCACCACGCGGACGCACAGATACGCAGTATTTT. The variable domain in full, with the rest retrieved from reference TRBV18 and TRBJ2-3, is NAGVMQNPRHLVRRRGQEARLRCSPMKGHSHVYWYRQLPEEGLKFMVYLQKENIIDESGMPKERFSAEFPKEGPSILRIQQVVRGDSAAYFCASSPRGRTDTQYFGPGTRLTVL.

The rearrangement joins TRBV5-6 to TRBJ1-1; D is ambiguous. The V end was cut by 4 bases, the J end by 6 bases, with 16 bases between. CDR3 size: 14 residues. In germline, CDR1 is SGHDT, CDR2 YYEEEE. CDR3 sequence: CASSLTRYSAEAFF. In DNA form, the CDR3 reads TGTGCCAGCAGCCTCACGCGATACAGCGCTGAAGCTTTCTTT.

The V call is TRBV10-3, the J call TRBJ2-7; 13 bases fit TRBD2. This CDR3 is 12 amino acids long. The ends lost 11 bases at V and 6 bases at J; junction bases unmatched: 4. In germline, CDR1 is ENHRY, CDR2 SYGVKD. This CDR3 reads CALRTSGSEQYF. The CDR3 nucleotides read TGTGCCTTGAGGACTAGCGGGAGCGAGCAGTACTTC.

Notes on this clone: Other DNA sequences in the same sample also yield this CDR3. This chain uses TRBV2 with TRBJ2-7; possibly TRBD2 for D (5 bases). This CDR3 is built from 14 residues. With 4 bases removed from V and 0 bases from J, the gap between germline ends came to 10 bases. CDR1 and CDR2 from the germline V gene are SNHLY and FYNNEI. In DNA, the CDR3 is TGTGCCAGCAGTGCCGGCGGGTTCTCCTACGAGCAGTACTTC. As protein: CASSAGGFSYEQYF.

The chain uses TRBV30 and TRBJ2-2; the match to TRBD2 covers 8 bases. The trim removed 1 base at V and 8 bases at J, leaving 6 bases unmatched. The CDR3 is 14 amino acids. The V gene's germline CDR1 is GTSNPN and CDR2 SVGIG (reference sequence). CDR3 protein: CAWSAGGPWGELFF. The CDR3 bases are TGTGCCTGGAGTGCGGGAGGGCCGTGGGGGGAGCTGTTTTTT.